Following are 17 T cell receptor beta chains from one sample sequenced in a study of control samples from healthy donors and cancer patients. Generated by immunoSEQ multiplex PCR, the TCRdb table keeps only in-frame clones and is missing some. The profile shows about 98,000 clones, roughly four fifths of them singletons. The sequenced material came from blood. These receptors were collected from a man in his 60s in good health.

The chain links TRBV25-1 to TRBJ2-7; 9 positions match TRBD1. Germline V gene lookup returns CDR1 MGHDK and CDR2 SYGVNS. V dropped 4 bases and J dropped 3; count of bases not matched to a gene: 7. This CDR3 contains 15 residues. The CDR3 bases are TGTGCCAGCAGTGCGACAGGGGGATATGGCTACGAGCAGTACTTC. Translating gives CASSATGGYGYEQYF.

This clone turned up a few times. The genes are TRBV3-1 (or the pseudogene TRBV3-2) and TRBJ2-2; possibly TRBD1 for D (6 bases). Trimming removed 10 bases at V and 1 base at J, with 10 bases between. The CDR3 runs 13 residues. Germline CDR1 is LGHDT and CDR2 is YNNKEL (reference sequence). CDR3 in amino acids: CATKDRNTGELFF. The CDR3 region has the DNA TGTGCCACTAAGGACAGGAACACCGGGGAGCTGTTTTTT.

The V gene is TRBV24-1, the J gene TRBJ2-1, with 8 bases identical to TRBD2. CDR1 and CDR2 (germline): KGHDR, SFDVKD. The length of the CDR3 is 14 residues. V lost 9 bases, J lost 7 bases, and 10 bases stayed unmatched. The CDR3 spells CATQGLGQTNEQFF. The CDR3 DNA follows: TGTGCCACCCAGGGACTAGGCCAAACAAATGAGCAGTTCTTC.

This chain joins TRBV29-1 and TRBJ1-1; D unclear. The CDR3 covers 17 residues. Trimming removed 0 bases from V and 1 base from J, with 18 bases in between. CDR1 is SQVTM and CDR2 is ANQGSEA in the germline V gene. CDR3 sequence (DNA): TGCAGCGTTGAAGACATGTCCTGGTTTGGTGAGAACACTGAAGCTTTCTTT. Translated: CSVEDMSWFGENTEAFF.

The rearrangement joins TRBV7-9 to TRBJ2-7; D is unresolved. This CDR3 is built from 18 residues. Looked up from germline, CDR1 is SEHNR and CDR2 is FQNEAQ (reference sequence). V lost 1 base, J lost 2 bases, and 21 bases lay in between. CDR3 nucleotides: TGTGCCAGCAGCTTAGACCCTCAAGATACAGTGGCCCCCTACGAGCAGTACTTC. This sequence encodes CASSLDPQDTVAPYEQYF.

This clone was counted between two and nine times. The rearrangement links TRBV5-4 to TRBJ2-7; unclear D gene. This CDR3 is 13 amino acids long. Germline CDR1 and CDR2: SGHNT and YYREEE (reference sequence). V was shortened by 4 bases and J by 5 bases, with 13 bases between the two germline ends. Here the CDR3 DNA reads TGTGCCAGCAGCCGACCGGCGGCCCACGAGCAGTACTTC. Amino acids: CASSRPAAHEQYF. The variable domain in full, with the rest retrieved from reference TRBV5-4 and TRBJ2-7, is ETGVTQSPTHLIKTRGQQVTLRCSSQSGHNTVSWYQQALGQGPQFIFQYYREEENGRGNFPPRFSGLQFPNYSSELNVNALELDDSALYLCASSRPAAHEQYFGPGTRLTVT.

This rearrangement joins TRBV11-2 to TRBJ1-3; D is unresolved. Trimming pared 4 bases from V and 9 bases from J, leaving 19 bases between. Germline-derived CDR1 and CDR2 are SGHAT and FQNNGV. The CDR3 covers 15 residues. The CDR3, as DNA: TGTGCCAGCAGCTCCCTAGGTCCAGTGGCGGGCACCATATATTTT. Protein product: CASSSLGPVAGTIYF.

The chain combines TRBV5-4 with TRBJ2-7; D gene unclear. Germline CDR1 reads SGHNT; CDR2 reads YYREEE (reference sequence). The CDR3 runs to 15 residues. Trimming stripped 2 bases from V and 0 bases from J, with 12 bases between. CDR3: CASSLSDLSSYEQYF. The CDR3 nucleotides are TGTGCCAGCAGCTTATCAGATCTTAGCTCCTACGAGCAGTACTTC.

DNA of the CDR3: TGTGCCAGCAGCTTTGGGACAGGGCTGGACAATGAGCAGTTCTTC. Translation gives CASSFGTGLDNEQFF. This chain joins TRBV5-8 and TRBJ2-1, with 9 bases fitting TRBD1. Trimming removed 2 bases from V and 5 bases from J; junction bases left unmatched: 5. The germline gives CDR1 SGHTS, CDR2 YDEGEE. The CDR3 spans 15 residues.

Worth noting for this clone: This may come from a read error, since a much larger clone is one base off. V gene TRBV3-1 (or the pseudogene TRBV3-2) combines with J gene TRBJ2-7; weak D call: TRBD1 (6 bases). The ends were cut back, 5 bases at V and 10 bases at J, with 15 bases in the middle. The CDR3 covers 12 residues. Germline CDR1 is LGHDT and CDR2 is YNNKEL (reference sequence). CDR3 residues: CASSSGEFDQYF. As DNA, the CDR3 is TGTGCCAGCAGCTCAGGGGAGTTCGATCAGTACTTC.

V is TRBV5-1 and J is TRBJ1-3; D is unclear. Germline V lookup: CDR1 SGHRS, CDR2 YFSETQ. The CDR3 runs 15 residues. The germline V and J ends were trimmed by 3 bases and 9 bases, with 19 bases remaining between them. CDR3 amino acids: CASSSEPRTGFTIYF. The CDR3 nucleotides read TGCGCCAGCAGCTCGGAACCAAGGACCGGCTTCACCATATATTTT.

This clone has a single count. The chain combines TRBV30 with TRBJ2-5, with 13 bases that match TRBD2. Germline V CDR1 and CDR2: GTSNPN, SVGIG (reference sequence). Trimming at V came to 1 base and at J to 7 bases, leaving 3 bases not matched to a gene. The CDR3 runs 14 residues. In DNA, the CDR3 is TGTGCCTGGAGTGATACTAGCGGGGGGGCGACCCAGTACTTC. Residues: CAWSDTSGGATQYF. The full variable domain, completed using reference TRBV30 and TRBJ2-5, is SQTIHQWPATLVQPVGSPLSLECTVEGTSNPNLYWYRQAAGRGLQLLFYSVGIGQISSEVPQNLSASRPQDRQFILSSKKLLLSDSGFYLCAWSDTSGGATQYFGPGTRLLVL.

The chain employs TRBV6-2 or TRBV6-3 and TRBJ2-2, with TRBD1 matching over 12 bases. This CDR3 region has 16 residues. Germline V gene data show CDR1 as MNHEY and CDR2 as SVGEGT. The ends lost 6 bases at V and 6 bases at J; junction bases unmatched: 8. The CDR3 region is CASSHAGTGGPGELFF. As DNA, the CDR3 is TGTGCCAGCAGCCACGCCGGGACAGGGGGCCCCGGGGAGCTGTTTTTT.

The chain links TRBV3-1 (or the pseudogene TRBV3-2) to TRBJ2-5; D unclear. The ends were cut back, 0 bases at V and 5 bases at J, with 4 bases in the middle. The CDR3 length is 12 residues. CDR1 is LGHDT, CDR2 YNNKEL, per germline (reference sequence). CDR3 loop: CASSQDRETQYF. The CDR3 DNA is TGTGCCAGCAGCCAAGATAGGGAGACCCAGTACTTC.

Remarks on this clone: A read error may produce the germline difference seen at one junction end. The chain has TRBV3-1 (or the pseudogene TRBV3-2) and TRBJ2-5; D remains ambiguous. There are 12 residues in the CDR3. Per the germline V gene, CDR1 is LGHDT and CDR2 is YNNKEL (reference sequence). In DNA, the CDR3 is TGTGCCAGCAGCCAAGCGGGTTCCTGGCCCAACTTC. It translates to CASSQAGSWPNF.

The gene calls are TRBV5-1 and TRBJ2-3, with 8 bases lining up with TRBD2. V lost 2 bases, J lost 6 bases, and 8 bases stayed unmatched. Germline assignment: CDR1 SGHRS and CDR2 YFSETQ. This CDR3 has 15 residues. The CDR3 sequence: CASSFRTSPPDTQYF. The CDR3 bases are TGCGCCAGCAGCTTTCGGACTAGCCCGCCGGATACGCAGTATTTT.

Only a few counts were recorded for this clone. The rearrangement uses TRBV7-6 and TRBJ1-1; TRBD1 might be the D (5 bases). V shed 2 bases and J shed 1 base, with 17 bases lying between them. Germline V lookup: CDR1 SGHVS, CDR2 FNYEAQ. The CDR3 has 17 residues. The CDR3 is CASSLPAWGGTNTEAFF. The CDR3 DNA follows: TGTGCCAGCAGCTTACCGGCCTGGGGGGGGACGAACACTGAAGCTTTCTTT.